These 21 T cell receptor beta chains were sequenced from one sample in a study of blood T cell repertoires in COVID-19. The protocol was immunoSEQ multiplex PCR, while the TCRdb copy is restricted to in-frame clones and leaves out a portion. The data show some 220,000 clones, nearly 85% seen once. Sequencing input: peripheral blood. Every receptor here comes from a human donor in a cohort sampled during active COVID-19.

This clone was found once. The CDR3 loop reads CASSLVRTGQGQYF. The CDR3 DNA is TGTGCCAGCAGCCTCGTCAGGACAGGCCAGGGGCAGTACTTC. The J gene is TRBJ2-7, the V gene TRBV14, with 7 bases lining up with TRBD1. The V gene end was trimmed by 4 bases and the J gene end by 9 bases; junction bases not matched to a gene: 12. Germline CDR1 and CDR2: SGHDN and FVKESK. The CDR3 totals 14 residues. Using reference TRBV14 and TRBJ2-7 for the parts outside the CDR3, the full variable domain is EAGVTQFPSHSVIEKGQTVTLRCDPISGHDNLYWYRRVMGKEIKFLLHFVKESKQDESGMPNNRFLAERTGGTYSTLKVQPAELEDSGVYFCASSLVRTGQGQYFGPGTRLTVT.

This CDR3 is CASSPRVSSYNEQFF. The CDR3 nucleotides are TGTGCCAGCAGCCCGCGGGTGAGCTCCTACAATGAGCAGTTCTTC. V gene TRBV7-2 combines with J gene TRBJ2-1; the D gene is possibly TRBD2 (5 bases). Germline assignment: CDR1 SGHTA and CDR2 FQGNSA. Trimming left V 5 bases short and J 0 bases short, with 11 bases between. The CDR3 runs 15 residues.

The chain combines TRBV2 with TRBJ2-1; 10 bases are a match to TRBD2. Germline lookup yields CDR1 SNHLY and CDR2 FYNNEI. The CDR3 extends over 16 amino acids. J was trimmed by 2 bases and V by 3 bases; bases with no gene match: 4. The CDR3 sequence: CASSEGSGRAYNEQFF. CDR3 in DNA: TGTGCCAGCAGTGAGGGGAGCGGGAGGGCCTACAATGAGCAGTTCTTC.

The chain has TRBV3-1 (or the pseudogene TRBV3-2) and TRBJ1-6, with TRBD1 matching 7 bases. With V trimmed by 5 bases and J by 6 bases, 7 bases remained unmatched. The V gene's germline CDR1 is LGHDT and CDR2 YNNKEL (reference sequence). The CDR3 contains 15 residues. The CDR3 here is CASSSRQGGNSPLHF. The CDR3 bases are TGTGCCAGCAGCTCCCGACAGGGAGGTAATTCACCCCTCCACTTT.

The genes are TRBV28 and TRBJ1-4, with a weak D call TRBD1 (5 bases). Germline V gene sequence: CDR1 MDHEN, CDR2 SYDVKM. This CDR3 has 18 residues. The V end was cut by 5 bases, the J end by 1 base, with 20 bases between. The CDR3 coding sequence is TGTGCCAGCAGTCCAGTGGGGGGTGGGATGGGAACTAATGAAAAACTGTTTTTT. It specifies CASSPVGGGMGTNEKLFF.

V is TRBV5-4 and J is TRBJ1-4; no definite D call. This CDR3 spans 14 amino acids. V gave up 3 bases and J gave up 0 bases, with 6 bases separating them. CDR1 SGHNT and CDR2 YYREEE come from the germline V gene (reference sequence). This chain's CDR3 is CASSSGATNEKLFF. CDR3 in DNA: TGTGCCAGCAGCTCGGGTGCAACTAATGAAAAACTGTTTTTT.

The V and J genes are TRBV7-9 and TRBJ1-1; TRBD1 is a possible D gene (6 bases). CDR3 length: 16 residues. V was trimmed by 1 base and J by 1 base, leaving 13 bases between them. Per the germline V gene, CDR1 is SEHNR and CDR2 is FQNEAQ (reference sequence). CDR3 coding DNA: TGTGCCAGCAGCTTAGAAGGACAGTTACCGAACACTGAAGCTTTCTTT. Its translation: CASSLEGQLPNTEAFF.

The chain links TRBV28 to TRBJ1-2; D gene ambiguous. Looked up from germline, CDR1 is MDHEN and CDR2 is SYDVKM. Trimming pared 4 bases from V and 8 bases from J, leaving 11 bases between. There are 12 residues in the CDR3. The CDR3 nucleotides read TGTGCCAGCAGTTGGGGTGGGGAGGGCTACACCTTC. This encodes CASSWGGEGYTF.

The V call is TRBV19, the J call TRBJ2-1, with a possible D match to TRBD1 (6 bases). V was shortened by 1 base and J by 6 bases, with 19 bases between the two germline ends. Looked up from germline, CDR1 is LNHDA and CDR2 is SQIVND (reference sequence). This CDR3 spans 17 amino acids. The CDR3 sequence is CASSIGFGTTHFNEQFF. In DNA form, the CDR3 reads TGTGCCAGTAGTATAGGCTTTGGGACAACACATTTCAATGAGCAGTTCTTC.

The rearrangement links TRBV5-1 to TRBJ2-7; D perhaps matches TRBD1 (6 bases). Trimming took 4 bases from V and 1 from J, leaving 9 bases between them. Germline V gives CDR1 SGHRS, CDR2 YFSETQ. The CDR3 runs to 13 residues. The CDR3 reads CASSRTASYEQYF. The CDR3 nucleotides read TGCGCCAGCAGCAGGACAGCTTCCTACGAGCAGTACTTC.

The gene calls are TRBV7-9 and TRBJ2-5, with D possibly being TRBD1 (5 bases). CDR3 length: 18 residues. Germline lookup yields CDR1 SEHNR and CDR2 FQNEAQ (reference sequence). Between the trimmed V and J ends, which lost 4 bases and 4 bases, there was a span of 25 bases. CDR3 protein: CASSSSLIQEFLRETQYF. The CDR3 DNA reads as TGTGCCAGCAGCTCCTCCCTTATACAGGAATTCCTCCGAGAGACCCAGTACTTC.

J is TRBJ1-2 and V is TRBV20-1; D unresolved. CDR3 length: 10 residues. Trimming pared 5 bases from V and 6 bases from J, leaving 7 bases between. Looked up from germline, CDR1 is DFQATT and CDR2 is SNEGSKA (reference sequence). The CDR3 spells CSAGEDGYTF. CDR3 bases: TGCAGTGCTGGGGAGGATGGCTACACCTTC.

The chain is built from TRBV29-1 and TRBJ2-1; D is undetermined. The ends were cut back, 4 bases at V and 5 bases at J, with 9 bases in the middle. Looked up from germline, CDR1 is SQVTM and CDR2 is ANQGSEA. This CDR3 spans 12 amino acids. The CDR3 sequence is CSVGSVHNEQFF. As DNA, the CDR3 is TGCAGCGTTGGATCGGTTCACAATGAGCAGTTCTTC.

This clone was seen many times. The J gene is TRBJ2-3, the V gene TRBV19, with 7 bases aligning to TRBD2. Germline assignment: CDR1 LNHDA and CDR2 SQIVND (reference sequence). CDR3 length: 15 amino acids. J gave up 6 bases and V 5 bases, and 11 bases lay outside the gene matches. The CDR3 DNA reads as TGTGCCAGTAGTTCCCCTCGGGGGGTATCGGATACGCAGTATTTT. Its translation is CASSSPRGVSDTQYF.

As for this clone: The junction departs from germline at one end; a sequencing error may be responsible. The rearrangement links TRBV9 to TRBJ1-3, with D perhaps TRBD1 (6 bases). CDR3 length: 13 residues. Looked up from germline, CDR1 is SGDLS and CDR2 is YYNGEE. The CDR3 coding sequence is TGTGCCAGCAGCTCGAGAGGGGGAAGCACCATATATTTT. Protein sequence: CASSSRGGSTIYF. Using reference TRBV9 and TRBJ1-3 for the parts outside the CDR3, the full variable domain is DSGVTQTPKHLITATGQRVTLRCSPRSGDLSVYWYQQSLDQGLQFLIQYYNGEERAKGNILERFSAQQFPDLHSELNLSSLELGDSALYFCASSSRGGSTIYFGEGSWLTVV.

CDR3 protein: CASSPHREQYF. CDR3 nucleotide sequence: TGTGCCAGCAGTCCCCACCGGGAGCAGTACTTC. This rearrangement joins TRBV28 to TRBJ2-7; D unclear. V was pared by 5 bases and J by 7 bases, with 9 bases between. The germline V gene encodes CDR1 MDHEN and CDR2 SYDVKM. The CDR3 is 11 residues long. The full variable domain, its missing parts supplied by reference TRBV28 and TRBJ2-7, is DVKVTQSSRYLVKRTGEKVFLECVQDMDHENMFWYRQDPGLGLRLIYFSYDVKMKEKGDIPEGYSVSREKKERFSLILESASTNQTSMYLCASSPHREQYFGPGTRLTVT.

The CDR3 coding sequence is TGTGCCAGCAGTGCATCCTCCCAACCGACAGGGCAGAGCTCCTACAATGAGCAGTTCTTC. The encoded protein is CASSASSQPTGQSSYNEQFF. The V gene is TRBV6-4, the J gene TRBJ2-1; 7 bases are shared with TRBD1. The CDR3 loop spans 20 amino acids. CDR1 and CDR2 (germline): MRHNA, SNTAGT. The trim removed 4 bases at V and 0 bases at J, leaving 18 bases unmatched.

The chain employs TRBV6-1 and TRBJ1-2, with D possibly matching TRBD1 (5 bases). The germline V gene has CDR1 MNHNS and CDR2 SASEGT. Trimming took off 3 bases at V and 6 bases at J, with 23 bases between the two ends. The CDR3 consists of 17 residues. The chain's CDR3 is CASSETLTRAPRNGYTF. Here the CDR3 DNA reads TGTGCCAGCAGTGAGACTTTGACCAGGGCCCCACGGAATGGCTACACCTTC.

This rearrangement joins TRBV5-1 to TRBJ2-3; TRBD1 is a possible D gene (6 bases). Germline CDR1 SGHRS, CDR2 YFSETQ. V lost 0 bases and J lost 3, with 11 bases in between. The CDR3 spans 15 residues. The CDR3 DNA sequence: TGCGCCAGCAGCTTGGAACAGGGTGTTACAGATACGCAGTATTTT. It specifies CASSLEQGVTDTQYF.

The chain joins TRBV28 to TRBJ2-7; 9 nucleotides line up with TRBD2. CDR3 length: 15 residues. In germline, CDR1 is MDHEN, CDR2 SYDVKM. V was clipped by 5 bases and J by 3 bases; unmatched bases: 8. DNA of the CDR3: TGTGCCAGCAGTCCCCTAGCGGGAAGGGACTACGAGCAGTACTTC. Its translation is CASSPLAGRDYEQYF.

This sequence joins TRBV7-2 and TRBJ1-5; 11 bases are shared with TRBD1. The CDR3 runs 17 residues. The V gene's germline CDR1 is SGHTA and CDR2 FQGNSA. The V gene end was trimmed by 1 base and the J gene end by 7 bases; junction bases not matched to a gene: 9. CDR3 bases: TGTGCCAGCAGCTTAGTGGGAGGACAGGGGGCTGGGCAGCCCCAGCATTTT. Its translation is CASSLVGGQGAGQPQHF.